This is a list of T cell receptor beta chains from one sample in a study of PD-1 blockade in classical Hodgkin lymphoma. Assay used: immunoSEQ multiplex PCR; TCRdb lists only in-frame clones, some missing. Of approximately 80,000 clones listed, around nine tenths are singletons. Sequenced material: peripheral blood mononuclear cells (PBMCs), taken at baseline. The origin of the receptors is a human donor with classical Hodgkin lymphoma. Each CDR3 is given with its conserved first and last residue. D genes are given only for firm matches.

CDR3: CASTTYLPGGINTEAFF; DNA: TGTGCCAGTACTACGTATCTCCCAGGGGGCATTAACACTGAAGCTTTCTTT; D: TRBD1; J: TRBJ1-1; V: TRBV19
CDR3: CASSFAPPGQVEAFF; DNA: TGCGCCAGCAGCTTTGCGCCTCCGGGACAGGTTGAAGCTTTCTTT; D: TRBD1; J: TRBJ1-1; V: TRBV5-1
CDR3: CASSYSRAGGVYEQYF; DNA: TGTGCCAGCAGTTACTCTAGGGCAGGGGGCGTTTACGAGCAGTACTTC; D: TRBD1; J: TRBJ2-7; V: TRBV6-5
CDR3: CASSPWTAATEAFF; DNA: TGTGCCAGCAGTCCCTGGACAGCGGCCACTGAAGCTTTCTTT; D: .; J: TRBJ1-1; V: TRBV6-5
CDR3: CASSGGLAGFAGETQYF; DNA: TGTGCCAGCAGTGGAGGACTAGCGGGATTTGCCGGGGAGACCCAGTACTTC; D: TRBD2; J: TRBJ2-5; V: TRBV28
CDR3: CASSVAPGFVQETQYF; DNA: TGTGCCAGCAGCGTAGCCCCCGGGTTCGTGCAAGAGACCCAGTACTTC; D: .; J: TRBJ2-5; V: TRBV9
CDR3: CASGLEVMNTEAFF; DNA: TGTGCTAGTGGTTTGGAGGTTATGAACACTGAAGCTTTCTTT; D: .; J: TRBJ1-1; V: TRBV12-5
CDR3: CVSGASANYGYTF; DNA: TGTGTTTCGGGGGCCTCAGCTAACTATGGCTACACCTTC; D: .; J: TRBJ1-2; V: TRBV6-5
CDR3: CASSVTGNTEAFF; DNA: TGTGCCAGCAGCGTGACAGGGAACACTGAAGCTTTCTTT; D: .; J: TRBJ1-1; V: TRBV5-6
CDR3: CASSHGTSLYF; DNA: TGTGCCAGCAGCCATGGGACTAGCCTGTACTTC; D: TRBD2; J: TRBJ2-7; V: TRBV14
CDR3: CASSTDQRGGYTF; DNA: TGTGCCAGCTCGACGGATCAACGGGGAGGCTACACCTTC; D: .; J: TRBJ1-2; V: TRBV18
CDR3: CASSVNRAVWGLQPQHF; DNA: TGTGCCAGCAGCGTAAATCGGGCCGTTTGGGGCCTTCAGCCCCAGCATTTT; D: .; J: TRBJ1-5; V: TRBV21-1
CDR3: CATSRDGGAGQPQHF; DNA: TGTGCCACCAGCAGAGATGGGGGCGCGGGTCAGCCCCAGCATTTT; D: .; J: TRBJ1-5; V: TRBV15
CDR3: CASRRTSGSFNEQYF; DNA: TGTGCCAGCAGGAGGACTAGCGGGAGTTTCAACGAGCAGTACTTC; D: TRBD2; J: TRBJ2-7; V: TRBV2
CDR3: CAWSMRTDNYGYTF; DNA: TGTGCCTGGAGTATGAGGACTGATAACTATGGCTACACCTTC; D: .; J: TRBJ1-2; V: TRBV30
CDR3: CASSWWQGPPYEQYF; DNA: TGTGCCAGCAGCTGGTGGCAGGGACCTCCCTACGAGCAGTACTTC; D: .; J: TRBJ2-7; V: TRBV7-9
CDR3: CASSRGQPNEKLFF; DNA: TGTGCCAGCAGCCGTGGACAGCCAAATGAAAAACTGTTTTTT; D: .; J: TRBJ1-4; V: TRBV5-8
CDR3: CASSFSPLNTGELFF; DNA: TGTGCCAGCAGCTTTTCACCATTGAACACCGGGGAGCTGTTTTTT; D: .; J: TRBJ2-2; V: TRBV7-9
CDR3: CASSPGGAPNYGYTF; DNA: TGCGCCAGCAGCCCCGGAGGGGCGCCTAACTATGGCTACACCTTC; D: .; J: TRBJ1-2; V: TRBV5-1
CDR3: CASSPVTSGNEQFF; DNA: TGCGCCAGCAGCCCAGTGACTAGCGGCAATGAGCAGTTCTTC; D: TRBD2; J: TRBJ2-1; V: TRBV4-3
CDR3: CASSEPGLAENYEQYF; DNA: TGTGCCAGCAGTGAACCTGGACTAGCGGAGAACTACGAGCAGTACTTC; D: TRBD2; J: TRBJ2-7; V: TRBV6-1
CDR3: CASSSRGGAVRDSGYEQYF; DNA: TGTGCCAGCAGCTCCCGGGGGGGGGCCGTCCGGGACTCTGGCTACGAGCAGTACTTC; D: TRBD2; J: TRBJ2-7; V: TRBV7-2